A selection of T cell receptor beta chains follows, all from one sample in a study of T cell changes during pregnancy in multiple sclerosis. Sequencing was performed with immunoSEQ multiplex PCR; in TCRdb, only in-frame clones are kept and a portion is missing. The sample holds some 21,000 clones, over 80% seen once. The source was CD8+ T cells from peripheral blood mononuclear cells, collected in the first trimester of pregnancy. The receptors come from a female donor in good health, enrolled as a control in a pregnancy study. Both conserved end residues are part of each CDR3. The D gene is left open where the match is weak. The size field is filled for only some rows; it gives once, few, many or a size class.

d_call clone_size j_call v_call cdr3_aa cdr3_nt
TRBD1 . TRBJ1-2 TRBV27 CASRPGTGRHYGYTF TGTGCCAGCAGACCAGGGACAGGGAGGCACTATGGCTACACCTTC
. . TRBJ2-7 TRBV4-1 CASSQDITGASYEQYF TGCGCCAGCAGCCAAGATATAACGGGAGCGTCCTACGAGCAGTACTTC
. . TRBJ2-3 TRBV19 CASSPPLRSGDTQYF TGTGCCAGTAGTCCCCCCCTACGGTCAGGAGATACGCAGTATTTT
TRBD2 . TRBJ2-5 TRBV19 CASSRTAGLQETQYF TGTGCCAGTAGTCGTACAGCGGGATTACAAGAGACCCAGTACTTC
TRBD2 . TRBJ2-1 TRBV6-1 CASRGLLARYNEQFF TGTGCCAGCAGGGGTTTACTAGCGCGTTACAATGAGCAGTTCTTC
. . TRBJ2-2 TRBV6-4 CASSDKGSTGELFF TGTGCCAGCAGTGACAAAGGGAGCACCGGGGAGCTGTTTTTT
. . TRBJ2-6 TRBV6-4 CASSDSSTSSGANVLTF TGTGCCAGCAGTGACTCGAGTACGTCCTCTGGGGCCAACGTCCTGACTTTC
TRBD1 . TRBJ1-2 TRBV5-1 CASSPAGGLYGYTF TGCGCCAGCAGCCCGGCAGGGGGGCTCTATGGCTACACCTTC
TRBD1 . TRBJ1-2 TRBV5-1 CASSGGMGQGSYGYTF TGCGCCAGCAGCGGTGGGATGGGACAGGGCAGCTATGGCTACACCTTC
TRBD2 . TRBJ2-5 TRBV19 CASRGSGTPPTQYF TGTGCCAGTAGGGGAAGCGGGACCCCACCGACCCAGTACTTC
TRBD1 . TRBJ1-1 TRBV27 CASSLTGAAMNTEAFF TGTGCCAGCAGTCTCACAGGGGCCGCAATGAACACTGAAGCTTTCTTT
TRBD1 few TRBJ1-3 TRBV9 CASSPGQDGSGNTIYF TGTGCCAGCAGCCCTGGACAGGACGGCTCTGGAAACACCATATATTTT
. . TRBJ2-5 TRBV4-1 CASSQTPTGPTQETQYF TGCGCCAGCAGCCAGACTCCGACAGGCCCAACTCAAGAGACCCAGTACTTC
TRBD2 . TRBJ2-2 TRBV7-2 CASSLNRASGGTSTGELFF TGTGCCAGCAGCTTAAATCGGGCTAGCGGGGGGACCTCCACCGGGGAGCTGTTTTTT
TRBD1 . TRBJ2-1 TRBV5-6 CASSPGGAEHVEQFF TGTGCCAGCAGCCCAGGGGGCGCGGAACACGTTGAGCAGTTCTTC
TRBD1 . TRBJ2-1 TRBV28 CASSSMTGEDSYNEQFF TGTGCCAGCAGTTCCATGACAGGGGAAGACTCCTACAATGAGCAGTTCTTC
TRBD1 . TRBJ2-7 TRBV10-3 CAISATGVTYEQYF TGTGCCATCAGCGCGACAGGGGTCACCTACGAGCAGTACTTC
. . TRBJ2-7 TRBV6-1 CASSESEDSGSEQYF TGTGCCAGCAGTGAATCCGAGGACTCGGGCTCCGAGCAGTACTTC
. . TRBJ2-1 TRBV7-8 CASSLDRDYNEQFF TGTGCCAGCAGCTTAGACCGGGACTACAATGAGCAGTTCTTC
. few TRBJ1-1 TRBV5-1 CASSLPGLNTEAFF TGCGCCAGCAGCTTACCGGGATTGAACACTGAAGCTTTCTTT